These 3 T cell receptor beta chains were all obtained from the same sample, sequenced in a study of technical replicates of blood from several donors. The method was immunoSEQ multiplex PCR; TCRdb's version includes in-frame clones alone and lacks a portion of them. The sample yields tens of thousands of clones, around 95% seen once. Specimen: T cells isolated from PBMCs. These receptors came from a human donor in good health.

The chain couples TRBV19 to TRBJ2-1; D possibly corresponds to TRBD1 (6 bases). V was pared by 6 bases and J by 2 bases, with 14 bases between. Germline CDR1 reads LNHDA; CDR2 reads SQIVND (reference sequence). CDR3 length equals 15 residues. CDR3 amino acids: CASSSPGETYNEQFF. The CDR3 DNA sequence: TGTGCCAGTAGCTCCCCAGGGGAAACCTACAATGAGCAGTTCTTC.

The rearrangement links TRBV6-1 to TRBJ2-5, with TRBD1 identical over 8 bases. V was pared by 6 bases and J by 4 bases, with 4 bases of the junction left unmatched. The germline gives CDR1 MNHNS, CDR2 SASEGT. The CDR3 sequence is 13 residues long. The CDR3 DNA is TGTGCCAGCAGCCGACAGGGGCTAGAGACCCAGTACTTC. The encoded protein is CASSRQGLETQYF.

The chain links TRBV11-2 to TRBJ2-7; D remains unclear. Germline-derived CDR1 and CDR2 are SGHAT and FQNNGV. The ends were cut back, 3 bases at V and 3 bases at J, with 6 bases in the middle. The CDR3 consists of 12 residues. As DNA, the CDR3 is TGTGCCAGCAGCTTCGTTTACTACGAGCAGTACTTC. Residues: CASSFVYYEQYF.